The text below deals with one T cell receptor (beta chain). Some clones are missing from TCRdb's copy, which holds only in-frame ones; the method was immunoSEQ multiplex PCR. The data contain about 170,000 clones, about nine tenths of them singletons. The data derive from a study of control samples from healthy donors and cancer patients. There are 15 residues in the CDR3. V was pared by 2 bases and J by 3 bases, with 11 bases between. CDR1 and CDR2 (germline): MNHEY, SVGAGI. The sample taken for sequencing was blood. This sequence was found in a woman younger than 45 in good health. The chain recombines TRBV6-5 with TRBJ1-5; D possibly corresponds to TRBD1 (5 bases). The chain's CDR3 is CASSYQKGANQPQHF. As DNA, the CDR3 is TGTGCCAGCAGTTACCAAAAAGGGGCCAATCAGCCCCAGCATTTT.